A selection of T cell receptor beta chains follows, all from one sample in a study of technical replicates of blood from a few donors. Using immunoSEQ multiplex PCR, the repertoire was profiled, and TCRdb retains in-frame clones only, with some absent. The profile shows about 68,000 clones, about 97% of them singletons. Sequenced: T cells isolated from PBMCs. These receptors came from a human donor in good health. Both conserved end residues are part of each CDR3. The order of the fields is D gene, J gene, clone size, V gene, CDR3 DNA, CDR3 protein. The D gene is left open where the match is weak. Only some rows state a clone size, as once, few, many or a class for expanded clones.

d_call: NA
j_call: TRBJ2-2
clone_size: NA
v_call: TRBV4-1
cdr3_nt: TGCGCCAGCAGCCAAGAAGGCAGGGCCCCCGGGGAGCTGTTTTTT
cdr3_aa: CASSQEGRAPGELFF

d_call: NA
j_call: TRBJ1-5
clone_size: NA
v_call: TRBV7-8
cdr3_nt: TGTGCCAGCAGCCCTTTGGCGGGGGGTCAGCATTTT
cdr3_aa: CASSPLAGGQHF

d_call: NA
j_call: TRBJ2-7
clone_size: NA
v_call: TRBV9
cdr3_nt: TGTGCCAGCAGCGTAGGGCTTTCCTACGAGCAGTACTTC
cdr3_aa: CASSVGLSYEQYF

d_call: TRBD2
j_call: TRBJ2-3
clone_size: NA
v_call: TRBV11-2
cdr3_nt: TGTGCCAGCAGCATCCTAGCGGGAGTTGGCACAGATACGCAGTATTTT
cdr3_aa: CASSILAGVGTDTQYF

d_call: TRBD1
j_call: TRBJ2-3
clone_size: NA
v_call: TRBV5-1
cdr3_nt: TGCGCCAGCGGGACACAGACAGGGGCAGATACGCAGTATTTT
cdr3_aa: CASGTQTGADTQYF

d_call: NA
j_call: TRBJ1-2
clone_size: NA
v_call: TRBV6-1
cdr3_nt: TGTGCCAGCAGTGAAGATGTTTTGTCGCAGGTCTATGGCTACACCTTC
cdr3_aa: CASSEDVLSQVYGYTF

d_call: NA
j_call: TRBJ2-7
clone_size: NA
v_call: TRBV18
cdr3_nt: TGTGCCAGCTCACCACCGGAGGGCTACGAGCAGTACTTC
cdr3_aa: CASSPPEGYEQYF

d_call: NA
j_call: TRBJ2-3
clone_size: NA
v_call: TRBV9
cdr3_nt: TGTGCCAGCAGCGTAGTCCCCCGAGAGGGAGATACGCAGTATTTT
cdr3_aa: CASSVVPREGDTQYF

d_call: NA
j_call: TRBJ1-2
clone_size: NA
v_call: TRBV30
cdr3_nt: TGTGCCTGGAGTCTCAACAGGGGCTACACCTTC
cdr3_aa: CAWSLNRGYTF

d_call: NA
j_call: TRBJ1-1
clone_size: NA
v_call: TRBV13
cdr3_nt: TGTGCCAGCAGCTTTAGACAGGAGAACACTGAAGCTTTCTTT
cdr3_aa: CASSFRQENTEAFF

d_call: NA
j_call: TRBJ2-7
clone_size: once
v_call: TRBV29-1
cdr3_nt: TGCAGCGTTTCCTCACTTCGCTACGAGCAGTACTTC
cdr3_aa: CSVSSLRYEQYF

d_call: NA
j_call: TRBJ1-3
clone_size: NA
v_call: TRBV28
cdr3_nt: TGTGCCAGCAGTTTGTCTCCTGGAAACACCATATATTTT
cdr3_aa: CASSLSPGNTIYF

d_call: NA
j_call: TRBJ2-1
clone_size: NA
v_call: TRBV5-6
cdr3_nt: TGTGCCAGCAGCTTGAGGGGCAGCCGAAACCCAAACCACAATGAGCAGTTCTTC
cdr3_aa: CASSLRGSRNPNHNEQFF

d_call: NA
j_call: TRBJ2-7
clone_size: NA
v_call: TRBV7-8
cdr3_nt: TGTGCCAGCAGCCCCTGGGGGGCCTACGAGCAGTACTTC
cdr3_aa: CASSPWGAYEQYF

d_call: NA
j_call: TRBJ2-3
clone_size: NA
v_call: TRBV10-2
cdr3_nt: TGCGCCAGCAGTGACAGGGTGGCCACAGATACGCAGTATTTT
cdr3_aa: CASSDRVATDTQYF

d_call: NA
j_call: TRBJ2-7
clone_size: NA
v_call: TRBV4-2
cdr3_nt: TGTGCCAGCAGCCAAGAAATGGGAGGGGGTCCTTTTATCTACGAGCAGTACTTC
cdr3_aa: CASSQEMGGGPFIYEQYF